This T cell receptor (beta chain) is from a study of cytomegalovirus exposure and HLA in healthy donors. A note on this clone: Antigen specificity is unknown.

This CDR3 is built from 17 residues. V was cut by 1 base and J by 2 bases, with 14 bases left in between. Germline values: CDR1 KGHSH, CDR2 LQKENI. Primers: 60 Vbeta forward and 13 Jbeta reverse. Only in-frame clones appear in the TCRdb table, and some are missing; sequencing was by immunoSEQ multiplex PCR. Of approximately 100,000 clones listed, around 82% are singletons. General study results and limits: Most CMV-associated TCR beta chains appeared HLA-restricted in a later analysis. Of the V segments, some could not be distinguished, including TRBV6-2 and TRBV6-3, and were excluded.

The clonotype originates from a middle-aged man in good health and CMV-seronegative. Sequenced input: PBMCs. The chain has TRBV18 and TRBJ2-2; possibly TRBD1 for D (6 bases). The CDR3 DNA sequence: TGTGCCAGCTCACCACAACCGGACAGCCAAAACACCGGGGAGCTGTTTTTT. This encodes CASSPQPDSQNTGELFF.